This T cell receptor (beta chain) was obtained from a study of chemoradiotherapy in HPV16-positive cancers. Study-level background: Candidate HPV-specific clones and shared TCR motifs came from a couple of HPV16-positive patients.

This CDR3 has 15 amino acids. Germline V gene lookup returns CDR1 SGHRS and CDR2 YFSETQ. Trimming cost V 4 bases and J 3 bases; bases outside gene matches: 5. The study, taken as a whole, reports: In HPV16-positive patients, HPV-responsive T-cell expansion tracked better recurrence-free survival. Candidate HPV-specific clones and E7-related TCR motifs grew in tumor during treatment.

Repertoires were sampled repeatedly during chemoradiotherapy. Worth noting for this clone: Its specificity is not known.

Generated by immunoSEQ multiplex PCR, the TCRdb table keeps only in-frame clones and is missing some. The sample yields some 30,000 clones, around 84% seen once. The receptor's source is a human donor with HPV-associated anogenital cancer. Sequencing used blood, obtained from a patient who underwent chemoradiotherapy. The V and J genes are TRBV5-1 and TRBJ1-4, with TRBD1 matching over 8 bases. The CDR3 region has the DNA TGCGCCAGCAGCGGCACAGGGGGGGCTAATGAAAAACTGTTTTTT. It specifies CASSGTGGANEKLFF.